This is a list of T cell receptor beta chains from one sample in a study of T cell repertoires in cytomegalovirus infection. One entry per CDR3 protein results from TCRdb running MiXCR on the reads. Found here are hundreds of thousands of distinct CDR3 sequences, about a sixth of them singletons; the top ten hold 8.7%. Input material: PBMCs. These TCRs come from a human donor in good health (CMV status not recorded). Some clones in this sample may be carry-over from other donors' samples. CDR3s include the opening cysteine and the closing phenylalanine or tryptophan. Each record gives: clone size, V gene, J gene, D gene, CDR3 protein, CDR3 DNA. D genes are given only for firm matches. The size entry is marked missing in some rows and otherwise reads once, few, many or a size class.

clone size: .
V gene: TRBV5-5
J gene: TRBJ1-2
D gene: .
CDR3 protein: CASSAIDYGYTF
CDR3 DNA: TGTGCCAGCAGCGCAATAGACTATGGCTACACCTTC

clone size: few
V gene: TRBV25-1
J gene: TRBJ2-5
D gene: .
CDR3 protein: CASSDQGRQETQYF
CDR3 DNA: TGTGCCAGCAGTGACCAGGGGAGGCAAGAGACCCAGTACTTC

clone size: many
V gene: TRBV7-2
J gene: TRBJ1-4
D gene: .
CDR3 protein: CASRLSLWGGGDEKLFF
CDR3 DNA: TGTGCCAGCAGATTATCGTTATGGGGTGGAGGAGACGAAAAACTGTTTTTT

clone size: .
V gene: TRBV27
J gene: TRBJ2-2
D gene: .
CDR3 protein: CASLVRGNPGELFF
CDR3 DNA: TGTGCCAGCTTGGTCAGGGGTAACCCCGGGGAGCTGTTTTTT

clone size: .
V gene: TRBV24-1
J gene: TRBJ2-1
D gene: .
CDR3 protein: CATRVWYLRGRAHNEQFF
CDR3 DNA: TGTGCCACCAGAGTATGGTACTTGAGGGGGAGGGCCCACAATGAGCAGTTCTTC

clone size: .
V gene: TRBV7-6
J gene: TRBJ2-3
D gene: .
CDR3 protein: CASSLAQSDTQYF
CDR3 DNA: TGTGCCAGCAGCTTAGCGCAAAGCGATACGCAGTATTTT

clone size: .
V gene: TRBV6-6
J gene: TRBJ1-2
D gene: TRBD1
CDR3 protein: CASADLGQGARGYTF
CDR3 DNA: TGTGCCAGCGCAGACTTGGGACAGGGGGCGCGTGGCTACACCTTC

clone size: many
V gene: TRBV7-2
J gene: TRBJ1-6
D gene: TRBD1
CDR3 protein: CASSSWTGFESPLHF
CDR3 DNA: TGTGCCAGCAGCTCGTGGACAGGGTTTGAATCACCCCTCCACTTT

clone size: few
V gene: TRBV7-2
J gene: TRBJ2-7
D gene: TRBD2
CDR3 protein: CASSFQTGGLEEQYF
CDR3 DNA: TGTGCCAGCAGCTTCCAAACGGGGGGGCTGGAAGAGCAGTACTTC

clone size: many
V gene: TRBV14
J gene: TRBJ2-5
D gene: TRBD2
CDR3 protein: CASSLAGDRETQYF
CDR3 DNA: TGTGCCAGCAGCCTGGCGGGGGATAGGGAGACCCAGTACTTC

clone size: many
V gene: TRBV11-1
J gene: TRBJ2-2
D gene: .
CDR3 protein: CASSLAGGAGVTGELFF
CDR3 DNA: TGTGCCAGCAGCTTAGCAGGGGGGGCTGGGGTCACCGGGGAGCTGTTTTTT

clone size: many
V gene: TRBV6-1
J gene: TRBJ1-5
D gene: .
CDR3 protein: CASSELSGKHQPQHF
CDR3 DNA: TGTGCCAGCAGTGAATTATCAGGGAAACATCAGCCCCAGCATTTT

clone size: many
V gene: TRBV11-2
J gene: TRBJ2-5
D gene: .
CDR3 protein: CASSLIPRETQYF
CDR3 DNA: TGTGCCAGCAGCTTAATACCTCGGGAGACCCAGTACTTC

clone size: many
V gene: TRBV4-1
J gene: TRBJ2-5
D gene: TRBD2
CDR3 protein: CASSLGLAGGKQETQYF
CDR3 DNA: TGCGCCAGCAGCCTGGGACTAGCGGGGGGCAAGCAAGAGACCCAGTACTTC

clone size: .
V gene: TRBV2
J gene: TRBJ1-4
D gene: TRBD1
CDR3 protein: CASRRTGGANEKLFF
CDR3 DNA: TGTGCCAGCAGGCGGACAGGGGGTGCTAATGAAAAACTGTTTTTT

clone size: many
V gene: TRBV7-2
J gene: TRBJ2-3
D gene: .
CDR3 protein: CASSLPDQSLNTQYF
CDR3 DNA: TGTGCCAGCAGTCTTCCCGACCAGAGCCTAAATACGCAGTATTTT

clone size: .
V gene: TRBV6-6
J gene: TRBJ1-1
D gene: .
CDR3 protein: CASSEGVTQGYTEAFF
CDR3 DNA: TGTGCCAGCAGTGAGGGAGTTACCCAAGGCTACACTGAAGCTTTCTTT

clone size: few
V gene: TRBV7-9
J gene: TRBJ2-1
D gene: .
CDR3 protein: CASSSSWEKGNEQFF
CDR3 DNA: TGTGCCAGCAGCTCGAGCTGGGAGAAAGGTAATGAGCAGTTCTTC

clone size: few
V gene: TRBV27
J gene: TRBJ2-7
D gene: .
CDR3 protein: CASRGNNAYEQYF
CDR3 DNA: TGTGCCAGCAGGGGGAATAACGCCTACGAGCAGTACTTC

clone size: .
V gene: TRBV19
J gene: TRBJ1-5
D gene: .
CDR3 protein: CASSTSFWGNQPQHF
CDR3 DNA: TGTGCCAGTAGTACGTCTTTTTGGGGCAATCAGCCCCAGCATTTT

clone size: many
V gene: TRBV7-2
J gene: TRBJ1-2
D gene: TRBD1
CDR3 protein: CASSTYTGGDYGYTF
CDR3 DNA: TGTGCCAGCAGCACCTATACAGGGGGGGACTATGGCTACACCTTC

clone size: few
V gene: TRBV2
J gene: TRBJ2-7
D gene: TRBD2
CDR3 protein: CASTSGGDYEQYF
CDR3 DNA: TGTGCCAGCACTAGCGGGGGAGACTACGAGCAGTACTTC

clone size: few
V gene: TRBV7-8
J gene: TRBJ1-6
D gene: .
CDR3 protein: CASSLAWQGNSPLHF
CDR3 DNA: TGTGCCAGCAGCTTAGCGTGGCAGGGGAATTCACCCCTCCACTTT

clone size: few
V gene: TRBV4-2
J gene: TRBJ2-3
D gene: TRBD2
CDR3 protein: CASSRSLAGNARDTDTQYF
CDR3 DNA: TGTGCCAGCAGCCGTAGTTTAGCGGGGAACGCACGGGACACAGATACGCAGTATTTT

clone size: few
V gene: TRBV7-2
J gene: TRBJ2-7
D gene: .
CDR3 protein: CASSGGGEQYF
CDR3 DNA: TGTGCCAGCAGCGGCGGAGGGGAGCAGTACTTC

clone size: .
V gene: TRBV2
J gene: TRBJ2-7
D gene: .
CDR3 protein: CASSVLWDMEYEQYF
CDR3 DNA: TGTGCCAGCAGTGTATTGTGGGACATGGAGTACGAGCAGTACTTC

clone size: .
V gene: TRBV12-3/TRBV12-4
J gene: TRBJ2-1
D gene: .
CDR3 protein: CASSLTVHMGNEQFF
CDR3 DNA: TGTGCCAGCAGTTTGACCGTTCATATGGGCAATGAGCAGTTCTTC

clone size: many
V gene: TRBV7-8
J gene: TRBJ1-2
D gene: .
CDR3 protein: CASSFKSATRANYGYTF
CDR3 DNA: TGTGCCAGCAGCTTTAAGTCGGCGACTCGAGCTAACTATGGCTACACCTTC

clone size: .
V gene: TRBV5-1
J gene: TRBJ1-1
D gene: TRBD1
CDR3 protein: CASSSRGQGAEAFF
CDR3 DNA: TGCGCCAGCAGCTCACGTGGACAGGGGGCGGAAGCTTTCTTT

clone size: .
V gene: TRBV27
J gene: TRBJ1-1
D gene: .
CDR3 protein: CASSLRGAKAEAFF
CDR3 DNA: TGTGCCAGCAGTTTACGGGGCGCAAAGGCTGAAGCTTTCTTT

clone size: few
V gene: TRBV9
J gene: TRBJ2-3
D gene: .
CDR3 protein: CASNGGLGTDTQYF
CDR3 DNA: TGTGCCAGCAACGGGGGTCTCGGCACAGATACGCAGTATTTT

clone size: few
V gene: TRBV3-1
J gene: TRBJ1-2
D gene: .
CDR3 protein: CASSQAWGGYTF
CDR3 DNA: TGTGCCAGCAGCCAAGCCTGGGGAGGCTACACCTTC

clone size: .
V gene: TRBV7-9
J gene: TRBJ2-7
D gene: .
CDR3 protein: CASSVVRPPRVWQYF
CDR3 DNA: TGTGCCAGCAGCGTAGTACGGCCTCCACGTGTATGGCAGTACTTC

clone size: few
V gene: TRBV30
J gene: TRBJ1-4
D gene: TRBD1
CDR3 protein: CACRDRKLFVEKLFF
CDR3 DNA: TGTGCCTGCCGGGACAGGAAACTATTTGTGGAAAAACTGTTTTTT

clone size: few
V gene: TRBV5-1
J gene: TRBJ2-3
D gene: .
CDR3 protein: CASSLVGGRTDTQYF
CDR3 DNA: TGCGCCAGCAGCTTGGTTGGCGGGCGCACAGATACGCAGTATTTT

clone size: many
V gene: TRBV7-9
J gene: TRBJ2-7
D gene: .
CDR3 protein: CATEEGYEQYF
CDR3 DNA: TGTGCCACCGAGGAGGGCTACGAGCAGTACTTC

clone size: once
V gene: TRBV5-1
J gene: TRBJ1-1
D gene: .
CDR3 protein: CASSFGGGRDTEAFF
CDR3 DNA: TGCGCCAGCAGCTTTGGTGGGGGCAGGGACACTGAAGCTTTCTTT

clone size: many
V gene: TRBV12-3/TRBV12-4
J gene: TRBJ2-3
D gene: TRBD2
CDR3 protein: CASSLVAGDKDTQYF
CDR3 DNA: TGTGCCAGCAGTTTAGTTGCGGGGGATAAAGATACGCAGTATTTT

clone size: few
V gene: TRBV29-1
J gene: TRBJ1-1
D gene: .
CDR3 protein: CSVVRNEAFF
CDR3 DNA: TGCAGCGTTGTAAGGAACGAAGCTTTCTTT

clone size: few
V gene: TRBV19
J gene: TRBJ2-3
D gene: .
CDR3 protein: CASSNQADTQYF
CDR3 DNA: TGTGCCAGTAGTAACCAGGCGGATACGCAGTATTTT

clone size: many
V gene: TRBV7-2
J gene: TRBJ2-1
D gene: .
CDR3 protein: CASSLATGSYNEQFF
CDR3 DNA: TGTGCCAGCAGCTTAGCTACGGGATCCTACAATGAGCAGTTCTTC

clone size: few
V gene: TRBV6-5
J gene: TRBJ2-7
D gene: TRBD2
CDR3 protein: CASTRDGPGGEQYF
CDR3 DNA: TGTGCCAGCACTCGCGACGGACCGGGGGGCGAGCAGTACTTC

clone size: .
V gene: TRBV5-4
J gene: TRBJ2-3
D gene: TRBD2
CDR3 protein: CASSPLAGSRTDTQYF
CDR3 DNA: TGTGCCAGCAGCCCCCTAGCGGGGTCCCGCACAGATACGCAGTATTTT

clone size: few
V gene: TRBV20-1
J gene: TRBJ2-3
D gene: .
CDR3 protein: CSASRRVDTDTQYF
CDR3 DNA: TGCAGTGCTAGTCGCAGGGTCGACACAGATACGCAGTATTTT

clone size: many
V gene: TRBV7-2
J gene: TRBJ2-3
D gene: .
CDR3 protein: CASSSGGSTDTQYF
CDR3 DNA: TGTGCCAGCAGCTCCGGAGGGAGCACAGATACGCAGTATTTT

clone size: few
V gene: TRBV12-3/TRBV12-4
J gene: TRBJ1-2
D gene: .
CDR3 protein: CASSPQQGYGYTF
CDR3 DNA: TGTGCCAGCAGTCCTCAACAGGGTTATGGCTACACCTTC

clone size: .
V gene: TRBV4-1
J gene: TRBJ1-6
D gene: .
CDR3 protein: CASSQGNSPLHF
CDR3 DNA: TGCGCCAGCAGCCAAGGCAATTCACCCCTCCACTTT

clone size: many
V gene: TRBV7-2
J gene: TRBJ2-2
D gene: .
CDR3 protein: CASSNARFGGRIGELFF
CDR3 DNA: TGTGCCAGCAGCAACGCCCGCTTTGGGGGGAGGATCGGGGAGCTGTTTTTT

clone size: .
V gene: TRBV15
J gene: TRBJ1-2
D gene: .
CDR3 protein: CATSRPPGGTTKGYTF
CDR3 DNA: TGTGCCACCAGCAGACCTCCGGGGGGCACCACTAAGGGCTACACCTTC

clone size: .
V gene: TRBV20-1
J gene: TRBJ1-6
D gene: .
CDR3 protein: CSAPEAYTLHF
CDR3 DNA: TGCAGTGCCCCCGAGGCGTACACCCTCCACTTT

clone size: .
V gene: TRBV2
J gene: TRBJ1-6
D gene: .
CDR3 protein: CASSEALYSPLHF
CDR3 DNA: TGTGCCAGCAGTGAAGCGCTATATTCACCCCTCCACTTT

clone size: many
V gene: TRBV7-2
J gene: TRBJ2-5
D gene: TRBD2
CDR3 protein: CASSSASGNTLGTQYF
CDR3 DNA: TGTGCCAGCAGCTCGGCTAGCGGGAATACCTTAGGGACCCAGTACTTC

clone size: few
V gene: TRBV5-6
J gene: TRBJ1-2
D gene: .
CDR3 protein: CASSLGIYGYTF
CDR3 DNA: TGTGCCAGCAGCTTGGGGATTTATGGCTACACCTTC